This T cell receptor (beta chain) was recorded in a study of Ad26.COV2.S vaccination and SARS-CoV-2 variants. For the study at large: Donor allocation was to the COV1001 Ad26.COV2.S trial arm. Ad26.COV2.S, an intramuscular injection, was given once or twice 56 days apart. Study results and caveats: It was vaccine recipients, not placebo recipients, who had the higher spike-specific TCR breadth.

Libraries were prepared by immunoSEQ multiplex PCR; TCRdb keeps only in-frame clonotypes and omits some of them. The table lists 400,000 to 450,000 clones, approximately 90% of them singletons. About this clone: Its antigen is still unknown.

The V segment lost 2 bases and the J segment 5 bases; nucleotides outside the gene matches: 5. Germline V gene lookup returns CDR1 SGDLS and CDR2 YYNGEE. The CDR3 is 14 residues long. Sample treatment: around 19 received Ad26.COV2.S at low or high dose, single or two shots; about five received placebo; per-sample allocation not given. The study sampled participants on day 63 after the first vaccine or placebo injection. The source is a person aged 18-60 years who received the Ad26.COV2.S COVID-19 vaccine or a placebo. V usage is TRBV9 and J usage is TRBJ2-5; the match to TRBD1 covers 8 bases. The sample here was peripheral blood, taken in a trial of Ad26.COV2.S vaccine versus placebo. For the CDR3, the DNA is TGTGCCAGCAGCGTCGCAGGGGGCAAGGAGACCCAGTACTTC. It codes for CASSVAGGKETQYF.